This TCR beta chain was captured in a study of blood T cell repertoires in COVID-19. Across the whole study: Material from acute and convalescent COVID-19 was sourced from the United States, Italy and Spain. In each case, the material was cDNA or gDNA derived from T cells, B-cell-depleted T cells, or PBMCs.

V lost 5 bases and J 2 bases, leaving 13 bases between the germline ends. This CDR3 contains 15 residues. Germline values: CDR1 SNHLY, CDR2 FYNNEI. The data were produced by immunoSEQ multiplex PCR, yet TCRdb's version contains in-frame clones alone and is incomplete. The data contain just over 250,000 clones, more than 75% of them singletons. This clone is a singleton in its sample. The specimen sequenced was peripheral blood. This chain joins TRBV2 and TRBJ1-5, with D unclear. The sequence was obtained from a woman aged 45-65 years with acute or convalescent COVID-19. The CDR3 coding sequence is TGTGCCAGCAGTAACAATTTCGCGGGCAATCAGCCCCAGCATTTT. Its protein product is CASSNNFAGNQPQHF.